The subject of this entry is one T cell receptor (beta chain). Its antigen is still unknown. Base qualities are not provided; no much larger clone lies one nucleotide away. Spanning cysteine to phenylalanine, the CDR3 consists of 14 amino acids. Only CDR3 DNA remains: 42 bases, in frame from the first base. CDR1 and CDR2 were assigned from the germline V gene as SGHVS and FQNEAQ. Deletion took 4 bases off V and 0 bases off J, with a span of 6 bases between the germline ends. This sample was taken from a study of cytomegalovirus exposure and HLA in healthy donors (dated by TCRdb to the late 2010s). For the wider study: The 666 repertoires of the first cohort and the 110 or so validation repertoires were produced on the same platform, according to a later analysis. The study was designed to test whether signatures of past pathogen exposure could be identified by cataloging public T cell receptors. Besides the first cohort of some 670 subjects, a separate validation cohort made up of 120 different subjects was used. High-throughput TCR immunosequencing, statistical association of individual TCRs with disease status, and machine learning were combined to predict cytomegalovirus infection status. Results and caveats for the whole study, not just this receptor: In vitro tests confirmed that three of the cytomegalovirus-associated TCR beta chains recognize cytomegalovirus antigens. Subsequent analysis determined that TCRs grouped into clusters in the first cohort also showed a tendency toward co-occurrence across the approximately 120 validation repertoires, and 94% of cluster scores exceeded 0. The authors suggested that the approach could potentially be extended to other disease states and immunological phenotypes. A later analysis had no HLA typing for the validation cohort, so co-occurrence there was scored across all 130 or so repertoires. The study listed over 150 TCR beta chains as associated with cytomegalovirus. The classifier was reported to diagnose cytomegalovirus status with high specificity and sensitivity in both the original and validation cohorts. Most TCR sequences were observed very rarely across donors, whereas some public TCRs were present in many individuals.

Libraries were constructed by the immunoSEQ multiplex PCR assay. As for the authors' bioinformatics: A statistical classification framework was developed to diagnose cytomegalovirus status using the catalog of TCR beta chain sequences. Entries here come from immuneACCESS through TCRdb and include only in-frame sequences with V and J called. Some clones fail to appear in such tables; in the studies checked, an unresolved V gene covers under half of the shortfall, and the cause of the remainder is unknown. V, J and clone size were drawn from that table, and D and trimming were deduced from the DNA. This sample lists approximately 60,000 clones; approximately 95% were detected once. The ten largest clonotypes hold around 7% of the sample. The donors belonged to the validation cohort of about 130 subjects, which was separate from the 666-subject first cohort.

This chain is built from TRBV7-8 and TRBJ2-2; the best D guess is TRBD2, with 5 bases matching. The specimen was PBMCs. This TCR was recovered from a young woman in good health and CMV-seropositive. The encoded CDR3 is CASSSSTNTGELFF. Read as DNA, the sequence is TGTGCCAGCAGCTCTAGCACGAACACCGGGGAGCTGTTTTTT.